Here is one T cell receptor (beta chain) with its context. Its antigen is still unknown. This may come from a read error, since a much larger clone is one base off. The sample originates from a study of CD8 T cells in ankylosing spondylitis. Study-wide results and limits: There was a TCR beta motif, made of roughly eight highly homologous variants, that appeared characteristic of ankylosing spondylitis blood.

Between the trimmed V and J ends, which lost 5 bases and 1 base, there was a span of 15 bases. Germline V CDR1 and CDR2: SGHTA, FQGNSA. This CDR3 contains 16 residues. In TCRdb, the 5' RACE reads were re-called with MiXCR into one record per CDR3 protein. The table has 450,000 to 550,000 distinct CDR3 sequences, roughly 5.2% seen once. The sequencing sample was made of blood, either unsorted or a sorted T cell fraction (not recorded which). This chain joins TRBV7-2 and TRBJ2-1; the D gene is possibly TRBD2 (6 bases). This receptor was identified in a male donor with ankylosing spondylitis. The CDR3 sequence: CASSGEAGRSYNEQFF. As DNA, the CDR3 is TGTGCCAGCAGCGGGGAGGCAGGGAGATCCTACAATGAGCAGTTCTTC.